The 6 T cell receptor beta chains given below trace back to one sample, sequenced in a study of shared clonotypes between healthy human individuals (TCRdb year 2020). The method was the immunoSEQ multiplex PCR assay. TCRdb re-hosts the immuneACCESS table, in-frame sequences only. Its copies lack some clones; in the studies checked, an unresolved V gene accounts for under half of them, and the cause for the rest is not known. The sample data list some 2.1 million clones, and roughly 94% of these were observed just once. The top ten clones comprise more than 0.1% of the sample. Material: naive CD4+ T cells sorted from blood. Sample cell subset or site, as interpreted from the label and publication: CD45RA+ positively selected. The source is a man between 18 and 35 years old in good health.

This clone has more than one count but fewer than ten. CDR3 nucleotide sequence: TGCAGCGTTGAAGAGGGACAGGGGTCCTACGAGCAGTACTTC. Its protein is CSVEEGQGSYEQYF. The chain combines TRBV29-1 with TRBJ2-7; 10 bases match TRBD1. Germline trimming cut 0 bases from V and 1 base from J; bases unmatched to any gene: 0. The V gene's germline CDR1 is SQVTM and CDR2 ANQGSEA. This CDR3 has 14 residues.

This clone was detected only once. The DNA for the CDR3 is TGTGCCAGCAGTGAACCCCGCCGACTTACAGATACGCAGTATTTT. It yields the protein CASSEPRRLTDTQYF. This chain connects TRBV6-1 to TRBJ2-3, with D unresolved. Germline CDR1 and CDR2: MNHNS and SASEGT. V was pared by 2 bases and J by 3 bases, with 12 bases between. This CDR3 comprises 15 residues.

The V and J genes are TRBV7-9 and TRBJ2-1; D is ambiguous. The V end was cut by 5 bases, the J end by 7 bases, with 9 bases between. CDR1 and CDR2 (germline): SEHNR, FQNEAQ (reference sequence). This CDR3 has 12 amino acids. CDR3 in amino acids: CASSAKGNEQFF. The CDR3 DNA reads TGTGCCAGCAGCGCCAAAGGGAATGAGCAGTTCTTC.

This clone was observed once. This chain links TRBV6-5 with TRBJ1-2; 7 bases align to TRBD1. The CDR3 extends over 15 amino acids. V shed 3 bases and J 3 bases; nucleotides not matched to a gene: 7. Germline-derived CDR1 and CDR2 are MNHEY and SVGAGI. CDR3 DNA: TGTGCCAGCAGTTATTATGGACAGGATCACTATGGCTACACCTTC. This codes for CASSYYGQDHYGYTF.

This chain connects TRBV5-1 to TRBJ1-1, with D unclear. Germline CDR1 reads SGHRS; CDR2 reads YFSETQ. The germline V and J ends were trimmed by 0 bases and 4 bases, with 7 bases remaining between them. The CDR3 totals 13 residues. The CDR3 region has the DNA TGCGCCAGCAGCTTGGAGGAGAGCACTGAAGCTTTCTTT. It encodes CASSLEESTEAFF.

The chain employs TRBV5-1 and TRBJ2-5; TRBD2 matches 11 bases. CDR3 length equals 15 residues. CDR1 SGHRS and CDR2 YFSETQ come from the germline V gene. J gave up 4 bases and V 1 base, and 3 bases lay outside the gene matches. The CDR3: CASSLTSGSTETQYF. DNA of the CDR3: TGCGCCAGCAGCTTGACTAGCGGGAGCACAGAGACCCAGTACTTC.